The following is a T cell receptor beta chain sequence with its context. These data originate in a study of blood T cell repertoires in COVID-19. TCRdb's copy holds only in-frame clones and misses some; the assay was immunoSEQ multiplex PCR. There are some 30,000 clones in the sample; approximately 85% occur only once, and 6.5% to 7.5% lies in the top ten. The CDR3 is 14 residues long. Germline values: CDR1 SQVTM, CDR2 ANQGSEA. With 1 base removed from V and 9 bases from J, the gap between germline ends came to 16 bases. The chain recombines TRBV29-1 with TRBJ2-1; no firm D call. This sequence originates from a man aged 55 to 69 with active COVID-19. Sequencing was carried out using peripheral blood. The CDR3 bases are TGCAGCGTTGAAGCCCCGCTGAGTTTCGGTGAGCAGTTCTTC. This codes for CSVEAPLSFGEQFF.